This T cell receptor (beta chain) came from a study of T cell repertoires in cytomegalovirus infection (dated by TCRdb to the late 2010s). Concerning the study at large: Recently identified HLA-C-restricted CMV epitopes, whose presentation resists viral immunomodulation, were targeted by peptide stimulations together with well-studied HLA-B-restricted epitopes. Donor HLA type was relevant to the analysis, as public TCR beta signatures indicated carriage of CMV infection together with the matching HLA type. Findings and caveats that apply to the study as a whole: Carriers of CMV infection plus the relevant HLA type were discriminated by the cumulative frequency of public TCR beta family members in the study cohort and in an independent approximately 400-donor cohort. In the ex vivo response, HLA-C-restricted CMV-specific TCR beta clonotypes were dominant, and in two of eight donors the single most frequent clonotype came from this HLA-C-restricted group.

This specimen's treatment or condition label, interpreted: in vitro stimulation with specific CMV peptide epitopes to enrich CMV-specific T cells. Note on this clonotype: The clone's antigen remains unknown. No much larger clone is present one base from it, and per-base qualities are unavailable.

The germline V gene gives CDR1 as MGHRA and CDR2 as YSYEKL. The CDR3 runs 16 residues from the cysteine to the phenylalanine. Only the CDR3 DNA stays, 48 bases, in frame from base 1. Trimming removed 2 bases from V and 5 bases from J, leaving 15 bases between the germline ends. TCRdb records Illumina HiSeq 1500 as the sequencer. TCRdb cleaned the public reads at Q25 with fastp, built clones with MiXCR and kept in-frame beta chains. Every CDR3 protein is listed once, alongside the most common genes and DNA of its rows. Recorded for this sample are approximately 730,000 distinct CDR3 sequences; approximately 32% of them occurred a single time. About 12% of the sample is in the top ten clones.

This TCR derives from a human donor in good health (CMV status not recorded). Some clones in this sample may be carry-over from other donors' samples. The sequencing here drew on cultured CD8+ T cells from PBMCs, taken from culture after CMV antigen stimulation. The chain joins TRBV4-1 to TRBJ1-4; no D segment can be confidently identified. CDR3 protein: CASSQQGRTQNEKLFF. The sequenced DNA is TGCGCCAGCAGCCAACAAGGACGGACTCAAAATGAAAAACTGTTTTTT.